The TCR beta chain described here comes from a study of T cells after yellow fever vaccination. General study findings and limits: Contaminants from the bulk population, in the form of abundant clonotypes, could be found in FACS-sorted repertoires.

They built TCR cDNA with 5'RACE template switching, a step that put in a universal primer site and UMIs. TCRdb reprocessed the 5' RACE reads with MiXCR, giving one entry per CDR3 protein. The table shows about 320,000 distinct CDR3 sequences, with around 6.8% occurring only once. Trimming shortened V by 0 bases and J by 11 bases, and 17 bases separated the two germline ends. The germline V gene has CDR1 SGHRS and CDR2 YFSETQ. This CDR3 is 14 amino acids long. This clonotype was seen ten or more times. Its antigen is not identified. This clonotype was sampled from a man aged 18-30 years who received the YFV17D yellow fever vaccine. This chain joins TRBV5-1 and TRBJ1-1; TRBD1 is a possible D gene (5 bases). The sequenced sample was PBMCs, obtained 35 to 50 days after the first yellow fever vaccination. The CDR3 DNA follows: TGCGCCAGCAGCTTGGGGCCCGAGGCGGGGCCGGCTTTCTTT. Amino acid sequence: CASSLGPEAGPAFF. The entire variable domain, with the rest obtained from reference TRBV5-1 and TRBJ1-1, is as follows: KAGVTQTPRYLIKTRGQQVTLSCSPISGHRSVSWYQQTPGQGLQFLFEYFSETQRNKGNFPGRFSGRQFSNSRSEMNVSTLELGDSALYLCASSLGPEAGPAFFGQGTRLTVV.